The 25 T cell receptor beta chains below all came from one sample that was sequenced in a study of shared clonotypes between healthy human individuals. Data came from immunoSEQ multiplex PCR; TCRdb stores just in-frame clones and leaves some out. The top ten clones hold about 1.6% of a sample with about 2.2 million clones, 85% to 95% of them seen once. CD45RO-negative, CCR7-positively selected cells formed the naive CD8 fraction, excluding terminally differentiated effector memory CD45RA+ cells. The sequencing input was naive CD8+ T cells from PBMCs. All receptors derive from a man aged 18 to 30 in good health. Some clones in this sample may be carry-over from other donors' samples.

The chain links TRBV27 to TRBJ2-1, with TRBD2 identical over 8 bases. Germline V gene data show CDR1 as MNHEY and CDR2 as SMNVEV (reference sequence). This CDR3 spans 17 amino acids. V dropped 2 bases and J dropped 8; count of bases not matched to a gene: 14. CDR3 in DNA: TGTGCCAGCAGTTTAAGGGTACGGGAGGGAGTTGGAGATGAGCAGTTCTTC. Translating gives CASSLRVREGVGDEQFF.

The chain combines TRBV19 with TRBJ2-5; D could derive from TRBD1 or TRBD2 (5 bases each). The CDR3 is 14 residues long. V lost 5 bases to trimming and J lost 0 bases, with 10 bases between them. Germline CDR1 and CDR2: LNHDA and SQIVND (reference sequence). This CDR3 is CASSPGTDQETQYF. In DNA, the CDR3 is TGTGCCAGTAGTCCTGGGACGGACCAAGAGACCCAGTACTTC.

The V call is TRBV5-1, the J call TRBJ2-1; maybe TRBD2 (6 bases). The V gene's germline CDR1 is SGHRS and CDR2 YFSETQ. CDR3 length: 14 amino acids. Trimming pared 2 bases from V and 16 bases from J, leaving 22 bases between. The CDR3 spells CASSFEHPRDSAFF. Here the CDR3 DNA reads TGCGCCAGCAGCTTCGAGCACCCCCGGGACTCTGCTTTCTTC. The full variable domain, with the rest looked up from reference TRBV5-1 and TRBJ2-1, is KAGVTQTPRYLIKTRGQQVTLSCSPISGHRSVSWYQQTPGQGLQFLFEYFSETQRNKGNFPGRFSGRQFSNSRSEMNVSTLELGDSALYLCASSFEHPRDSAFFGPGTRLTVL.

This chain connects TRBV27 to TRBJ1-1; maybe TRBD1 (6 bases). Germline V gives CDR1 MNHEY, CDR2 SMNVEV (reference sequence). Trimming removed 5 bases at V and 1 base at J, with 11 bases between. This CDR3 spans 14 amino acids. CDR3 amino acids: CASSTDRPNTEAFF. CDR3 bases: TGTGCCAGCAGTACGGACAGACCGAACACTGAAGCTTTCTTT.

The gene calls are TRBV28 and TRBJ2-1; D unresolved. Trimming removed 7 bases at V and 2 bases at J, with 12 bases between. From germline, CDR1 is MDHEN and CDR2 SYDVKM. The CDR3 contains 14 residues. CDR3 DNA: TGTGCCAGCAACCACCGCGGTACCTACAATGAGCAGTTCTTC. Residues: CASNHRGTYNEQFF.

The genes are TRBV28 and TRBJ1-2; D possibly corresponds to TRBD1 (6 bases). CDR1 is MDHEN, CDR2 SYDVKM, per germline. This CDR3 has 17 residues. Trimming pared 4 bases from V and 3 bases from J, leaving 21 bases between. CDR3 bases: TGTGCCAGCAGTTCCCCCTTCCAACAGGGTTTGGACTATGGCTACACCTTC. Translation gives CASSSPFQQGLDYGYTF.

The genes are TRBV6-5 and TRBJ2-1, with D possibly TRBD1 on 7 matching bases. Trimming stripped 0 bases from V and 9 bases from J, with 15 bases between. This CDR3 contains 15 residues. The germline V gene encodes CDR1 MNHEY and CDR2 SVGAGI. The CDR3 protein is CASSYSPQGGTEQFF. For the CDR3, the DNA is TGTGCCAGCAGTTACTCCCCCCAGGGGGGTACTGAGCAGTTCTTC.

CDR3 loop: CASSQETGLAVADTQYF. In nucleotides, the CDR3 is TGCGCCAGCAGCCAAGAAACGGGACTAGCGGTTGCAGATACGCAGTATTTT. The V and J genes are TRBV4-1 and TRBJ2-3, with TRBD2 matching 11 bases. J was trimmed by 4 bases and V by 0 bases; bases with no gene match: 6. Per germline, CDR1 MGHRA and CDR2 YSYEKL. The CDR3 sequence is 17 residues long.

A few counts support this clone. This chain joins TRBV10-3 and TRBJ1-1, with D unresolved. Germline V gene data show CDR1 as ENHRY and CDR2 as SYGVKD. The ends were cut back, 4 bases at V and 3 bases at J, with 9 bases in the middle. This CDR3 is 13 amino acids long. The CDR3 coding sequence is TGTGCCATCAGTGTTCACAGCCACACTGAAGCTTTCTTT. The encoded protein is CAISVHSHTEAFF.

The gene calls are TRBV7-2 and TRBJ1-2; unclear D gene. Trimming shortened V by 5 bases and J by 1 base, and 23 bases separated the two germline ends. The length of the CDR3 is 18 residues. CDR1 SGHTA and CDR2 FQGNSA come from the germline V gene. CDR3 amino acids: CASSPRRKPKTNNYGYTF. CDR3 nucleotide sequence: TGTGCCAGCAGCCCTAGGAGGAAACCCAAGACGAATAACTATGGCTACACCTTC.

The chain uses TRBV29-1 and TRBJ1-1; D may be TRBD1 (6 bases). V was pared by 4 bases and J by 3 bases, with 12 bases between. CDR3 size: 13 residues. The germline V gene has CDR1 SQVTM and CDR2 ANQGSEA. CDR3 coding DNA: TGCAGCGTTGGGGGGCGCAGGGACACTGAAGCTTTCTTT. Protein: CSVGGRRDTEAFF.

The chain carries TRBV27 and TRBJ1-1; D uncertain. Germline V gene lookup returns CDR1 MNHEY and CDR2 SMNVEV (reference sequence). V gave up 3 bases and J gave up 5 bases, with 13 bases separating them. The CDR3 totals 14 residues. The CDR3 nucleotides are TGTGCCAGCAGTTTGGGGTGGGGAAAAACTGAAGCTTTCTTT. This gives the protein CASSLGWGKTEAFF.

V is TRBV27 and J is TRBJ2-5; D is possibly TRBD2 (5 bases). Trimming removed 8 bases from V and 5 bases from J, with 27 bases in between. Per the germline V gene, CDR1 is MNHEY and CDR2 is SMNVEV (reference sequence). The CDR3 has 17 residues. The chain's CDR3 is CASGFLPLGKHVETQYF. The CDR3 DNA sequence: TGTGCCAGCGGGTTCCTACCTCTCGGGAAACATGTCGAGACCCAGTACTTC.

A word on this clone: At one boundary the junction diverges from the germline segment, which might be a read error. This chain connects TRBV2 to TRBJ2-1, with 8 bases lining up with TRBD1. The CDR3 sequence is 17 residues long. Per germline, CDR1 SNHLY and CDR2 FYNNEI. CDR3 region: CASSRTGQVDSHNEQFF. CDR3 DNA: TGTGCCAGCAGTCGAACGGGACAGGTGGACTCCCACAATGAGCAGTTCTTC. The full variable domain, its missing parts supplied by reference TRBV2 and TRBJ2-1, is EPEVTQTPSHQVTQMGQEVILRCVPISNHLYFYWYRQILGQKVEFLVSFYNNEISEKSEIFDDQFSVERPDGSNFTLKIRSTKLEDSAMYFCASSRTGQVDSHNEQFFGPGTRLTVL.

This rearrangement joins TRBV9 to TRBJ1-1; 8 bases align to TRBD1. V was pared by 4 bases and J by 6 bases, with 8 bases of the junction left unmatched. The V gene's germline CDR1 is SGDLS and CDR2 YYNGEE. This CDR3 is built from 14 residues. The CDR3 protein is CASSLYRGGAEAFF. In nucleotides, the CDR3 is TGTGCCAGCAGCCTTTACAGGGGGGGAGCTGAAGCTTTCTTT.

The chain uses TRBV19 and TRBJ2-7; tentative D call: TRBD1 (6 bases). The V end was cut by 3 bases, the J end by 2 bases, with 14 bases between. CDR1 is LNHDA, CDR2 SQIVND, per germline (reference sequence). The CDR3 is made up of 15 amino acids. The CDR3 DNA reads as TGTGCCAGTAGTATCAGCTTTGAGGGGGCCTACGAGCAGTACTTC. Protein: CASSISFEGAYEQYF.

The chain carries TRBV9 and TRBJ2-7; 9 nucleotides align to TRBD2. V lost 3 bases, J lost 2 bases, and 6 bases stayed unmatched. Per germline, CDR1 SGDLS and CDR2 YYNGEE. This CDR3 spans 15 amino acids. CDR3 region: CASSDSAGGTYEQYF. The CDR3, as DNA: TGTGCCAGCAGCGACTCGGCGGGGGGGACCTACGAGCAGTACTTC. The entire variable domain, with the rest obtained from reference TRBV9 and TRBJ2-7, is as follows: DSGVTQTPKHLITATGQRVTLRCSPRSGDLSVYWYQQSLDQGLQFLIQYYNGEERAKGNILERFSAQQFPDLHSELNLSSLELGDSALYFCASSDSAGGTYEQYFGPGTRLTVT.

The chain carries TRBV5-6 and TRBJ2-1; D is unresolved. The germline V gene has CDR1 SGHDT and CDR2 YYEEEE. The CDR3 is made up of 16 amino acids. The germline V and J ends were trimmed by 3 bases and 0 bases, with 13 bases remaining between them. The CDR3 sequence is CASSYKAASSYNEQFF. As DNA, the CDR3 is TGTGCCAGCAGCTACAAAGCTGCGAGCTCCTACAATGAGCAGTTCTTC.

The V call is TRBV5-1, the J call TRBJ2-7, with no clear D. This CDR3 contains 16 residues. Germline V gene data show CDR1 as SGHRS and CDR2 as YFSETQ. V dropped 0 bases and J dropped 4 bases, with 17 bases sitting between them. CDR3 in amino acids: CASSLEGLGWQYEQYF. DNA for the CDR3: TGCGCCAGCAGCTTGGAAGGGTTGGGGTGGCAATACGAGCAGTACTTC.

The chain carries TRBV29-1 and TRBJ2-5; D not certain. The J call may be faulty, since TRBJ2-7 better matches the DNA end. The V gene's germline CDR1 is SQVTM and CDR2 ANQGSEA. CDR3 length: 11 residues. The CDR3 nucleotides read TGCAGCGCCCTTAGCAAGTACGAGCAGTACTTC. The encoded protein is CSALSKYEQYF.

The V call is TRBV5-1, the J call TRBJ2-7; a weak D match, TRBD1 (5 bases). Germline lookup yields CDR1 SGHRS and CDR2 YFSETQ. V lost 0 bases to trimming and J lost 2 bases, with 15 bases between them. The CDR3 loop spans 16 amino acids. CDR3 bases: TGCGCCAGCAGCTTGGCGCCCCAGGGCAGTACCTACGAGCAGTACTTC. It encodes CASSLAPQGSTYEQYF.

In this sample, this clone turned up once. The chain has TRBV6-5 and TRBJ1-1; D gene ambiguous. CDR3 length equals 13 residues. Germline-derived CDR1 and CDR2 are MNHEY and SVGAGI. The germline V and J ends were trimmed by 7 bases and 1 base, with 10 bases remaining between them. The CDR3 spells CASNPGTNTEAFF. CDR3 DNA sequence: TGTGCCAGCAATCCGGGAACGAACACTGAAGCTTTCTTT.

This clone was seen only once. In the same sample, other DNA sequences code for this CDR3. This chain connects TRBV7-9 to TRBJ2-7; D might be TRBD2 (5 bases). V was clipped by 1 base and J by 4 bases, with 11 bases between them. The CDR3 has 14 residues. Looked up from germline, CDR1 is SEHNR and CDR2 is FQNEAQ (reference sequence). The CDR3, as DNA: TGTGCCAGCAGCTTAGAGGGAGCACCTTACGAGCAGTACTTC. Protein sequence: CASSLEGAPYEQYF.

The chain combines TRBV4-1 with TRBJ1-2; weak D call: TRBD1 (5 bases). Germline CDR1 and CDR2: MGHRA and YSYEKL. The CDR3 length is 15 residues. V lost 2 bases to trimming and J lost 4 bases, with 14 bases between them. The CDR3 sequence is CASSQRVAGLYGYTF. Here the CDR3 DNA reads TGCGCCAGCAGCCAAAGAGTAGCAGGGCTCTATGGCTACACCTTC.

CDR3 region: CATSTGTVNTGELFF. The CDR3 DNA follows: TGTGCCACCAGCACGGGGACAGTAAACACCGGGGAGCTGTTTTTT. The chain has TRBV15 and TRBJ2-2; 7 bases line up with TRBD1. The CDR3 extends over 15 amino acids. V lost 4 bases and J lost 2; bases outside the gene matches: 4. Germline CDR1 reads LNHNV; CDR2 reads YYDKDF (reference sequence).